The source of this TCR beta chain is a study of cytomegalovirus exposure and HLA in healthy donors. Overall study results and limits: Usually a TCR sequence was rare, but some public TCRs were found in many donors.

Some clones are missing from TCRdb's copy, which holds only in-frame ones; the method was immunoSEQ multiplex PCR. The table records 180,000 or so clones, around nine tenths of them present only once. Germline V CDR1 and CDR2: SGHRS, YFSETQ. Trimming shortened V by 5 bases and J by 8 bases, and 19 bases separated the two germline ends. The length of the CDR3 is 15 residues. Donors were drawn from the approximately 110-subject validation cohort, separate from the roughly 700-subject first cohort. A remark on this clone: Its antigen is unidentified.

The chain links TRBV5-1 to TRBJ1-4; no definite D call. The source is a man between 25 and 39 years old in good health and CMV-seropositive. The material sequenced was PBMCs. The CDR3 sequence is CASSSEGSVEEKLFF. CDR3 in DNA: TGCGCCAGCAGTTCGGAGGGTTCAGTAGAAGAAAAACTGTTTTTT.